This T cell receptor (beta chain) originates from a study of beta chain features in type 1 diabetes. The study's findings and limits: Within each of all four CD4+ subsets, Type 1 diabetes patients had TCRB CDR3s that were moderately but significantly shorter.

Investigators reverse transcribed all isolated RNA, so they sequenced expressed TCRB transcripts. Profiling relied on immunoSEQ multiplex PCR, and the TCRdb table lists in-frame clones only, not all of them. The sample shows 250,000 to 350,000 clones, approximately 15% of them seen only once. As regards this clone: Its antigen is unknown.

The V end was cut by 5 bases, the J end by 11 bases, with 12 bases between. Germline V gene lookup returns CDR1 DFQATT and CDR2 SNEGSKA (reference sequence). CDR3 length equals 10 residues. The sample comprised naive CD4+ T cells from blood. The sequence was obtained from a man aged 18 to 29 with type 1 diabetes. This chain connects TRBV20-1 to TRBJ1-1; TRBD1 might be the D (5 bases). CDR3 region: CSASRAAAFF. The CDR3 nucleotides read TGCAGTGCTTCCAGGGCGGCGGCTTTCTTT.